These 26 T cell receptor beta chains were all obtained from the same sample, sequenced in a study of T-cell reconstitution after alpha-beta-depleted transplantation in children. Unique molecular identifiers were incorporated when the TCRbeta library was constructed. Each CDR3 protein is one row after TCRdb ran MiXCR on the PCR reads. Among 450,000 to 550,000 distinct CDR3 sequences listed, 9.5% to 12% were seen once. The sequencing here drew on PBMCs, mostly from graft donor cells, taken 180 days after TCRalphabeta/CD19-depleted stem cell transplant. These receptor sequences come from a female patient aged 2-10 years who had a stem cell transplant for aplastic anemia, so the T cells may come from the graft donor.

The V and J genes are TRBV11-2 and TRBJ2-5; D assignment may be TRBD1 or TRBD2 (5 bases each). CDR3 length equals 20 residues. Germline V lookup: CDR1 SGHAT, CDR2 FQNNGV. V gave up 6 bases and J gave up 9 bases, with 38 bases separating them. The CDR3 nucleotides are TGTGCCAGCAGAACCCGGGGAATTTCGGGCGCCTCGGGACCACATGATCCCCAGTACTTC. Its protein product is CASRTRGISGASGPHDPQYF.

This clonotype is judged medium-sized. The rearrangement links TRBV20-1 to TRBJ2-7; 11 bases fit TRBD1. This CDR3 has 15 residues. Germline loops: CDR1 DFQATT, CDR2 SNEGSKA (reference sequence). V trimming: 5 bases; J trimming: 4 bases; junction bases outside the gene matches: 10. In nucleotides, the CDR3 is TGCAGTGCTGAGACACCGGACAGGGGGCTTTACGAGCAGTACTTC. Translation gives CSAETPDRGLYEQYF.

The genes are TRBV27 and TRBJ1-4; D may be TRBD1 (5 bases). Germline V gene sequence: CDR1 MNHEY, CDR2 SMNVEV (reference sequence). Between the trimmed V and J ends, which lost 5 bases and 6 bases, there was a span of 13 bases. CDR3 length: 14 amino acids. The CDR3: CASSLKRGYEKLFF. The CDR3 bases are TGTGCCAGCAGTCTCAAGAGGGGCTATGAAAAACTGTTTTTT. The variable domain in full, with the rest retrieved from reference TRBV27 and TRBJ1-4, is EAQVTQNPRYLITVTGKKLTVTCSQNMNHEYMSWYRQDPGLGLRQIYYSMNVEVTDKGDVPEGYKVSRKEKRNFPLILESPSPNQTSLYFCASSLKRGYEKLFFGSGTQLSVL.

The V call is TRBV24-1, the J call TRBJ2-7, with D perhaps TRBD1 (5 bases). V lost 5 bases to trimming and J lost 4 bases, with 11 bases between them. The V gene's germline CDR1 is KGHDR and CDR2 SFDVKD. The length of the CDR3 is 13 residues. The CDR3 loop is CATSVYRPYEQYV. Written as DNA, the CDR3 is TGTGCCACCAGTGTCTACAGGCCGTACGAGCAGTACGTC.

V is TRBV5-1 and J is TRBJ2-2; 7 bases fit TRBD2. V was pared by 5 bases and J by 0 bases, with 4 bases of the junction left unmatched. CDR1 is SGHRS, CDR2 YFSETQ, per germline. The CDR3 has 15 amino acids. CDR3 in amino acids: CASRRDYPNTGELFF. The CDR3 DNA is TGCGCCAGCAGGAGGGACTACCCGAACACCGGGGAGCTGTTTTTT.

This clonotype was seen a few times. CDR3 region: CSASGLYNEQFF. CDR3 coding DNA: TGCAGTGCTAGCGGACTGTACAATGAGCAGTTCTTC. The chain combines TRBV20-1 with TRBJ2-1, with TRBD2 as a possible D gene (5 bases). This CDR3 has 12 residues. Trimming took off 3 bases at V and 4 bases at J, with 7 bases between the two ends. Per germline, CDR1 DFQATT and CDR2 SNEGSKA (reference sequence).

This clonotype appeared many times. J is TRBJ1-1 and V is TRBV28; D is possibly TRBD1 (5 bases). Trimming left V 3 bases short and J 4 bases short, with 15 bases between. This CDR3 is built from 15 residues. CDR1 is MDHEN, CDR2 SYDVKM, per germline. The CDR3 loop reads CASSFSAGLGTEAFF. The CDR3 DNA follows: TGTGCCAGCAGTTTCTCTGCAGGGTTAGGCACTGAAGCTTTCTTT.

This clonotype appeared a few times. The V gene is TRBV20-1, the J gene TRBJ1-4; D is perhaps TRBD1 (6 bases). Trimming stripped 1 base from V and 2 bases from J, with 8 bases between. This CDR3 is built from 14 residues. CDR1 DFQATT and CDR2 SNEGSKA come from the germline V gene (reference sequence). The CDR3 DNA follows: TGCAGTGCTAGAGGGGACACCACTAATGAAAAACTGTTTTTT. It yields the protein CSARGDTTNEKLFF.

This clonotype was found many times. The rearrangement links TRBV13 to TRBJ2-7; D is ambiguous. V dropped 0 bases and J dropped 4 bases, with 10 bases sitting between them. CDR1 and CDR2 (germline): PRHDT, FYEKMQ (reference sequence). The CDR3 length is 14 residues. The CDR3 nucleotides read TGTGCCAGCAGCTTAGGGCTAGTAGAATACGAGCAGTACGTC. Protein: CASSLGLVEYEQYV.

This clonotype was seen a few times. This CDR3 reads CASGLMDRAGAFF. The CDR3 nucleotides are TGTGCTAGTGGCCTAATGGACAGGGCAGGAGCTTTCTTT. The gene calls are TRBV12-5 and TRBJ1-1; 8 bases match TRBD1. J was trimmed by 10 bases and V by 6 bases; bases with no gene match: 10. Germline values: CDR1 LGHNT, CDR2 FRNRAP. The CDR3 runs to 13 residues.

CDR3 sequence reads: CASSGGLASADTQYF. The CDR3 DNA reads as TGTGCCAGCAGTGGGGGACTAGCATCAGCAGATACGCAGTATTTT. This sequence joins TRBV28 and TRBJ2-3, with TRBD2 matching over 9 bases. The CDR3 consists of 15 residues. Germline CDR1 reads MDHEN; CDR2 reads SYDVKM. V was pared by 5 bases and J by 4 bases, with 7 bases of the junction left unmatched.

Only one count was recorded for this clonotype. This chain uses TRBV4-3 with TRBJ1-1, with D tentatively TRBD1 (5 bases). Trimming took off 1 base at V and 0 bases at J, with 12 bases between the two ends. Germline assignment: CDR1 LGHNA and CDR2 YSLEER. The CDR3 totals 16 residues. CDR3 nucleotide sequence: TGCGCCAGCAGCCAAGCGGGACGGGTCATGAACACTGAAGCTTTCTTT. Translation gives CASSQAGRVMNTEAFF.

The chain has TRBV30 and TRBJ2-1; no reliable D call. The V and J ends lost 7 bases and 0 bases respectively, with 10 bases between them. The CDR3 sequence is 13 residues long. Germline-derived CDR1 and CDR2 are GTSNPN and SVGIG (reference sequence). The CDR3 DNA sequence: TGTGCCTACACGCCCACCTCCTACAATGAGCAGTTCTTC. This gives the protein CAYTPTSYNEQFF. Based on the CDR3 plus reference TRBV30 and TRBJ2-1, the full variable domain is SQTIHQWPATLVQPVGSPLSLECTVEGTSNPNLYWYRQAAGRGLQLLFYSVGIGQISSEVPQNLSASRPQDRQFILSSKKLLLSDSGFYLCAYTPTSYNEQFFGPGTRLTVL.

This sequence joins TRBV4-3 and TRBJ2-3, with TRBD2 identical over 12 bases. After removal of 2 bases from V and 4 bases from J, the junction contained 7 bases not matched to a gene. Looked up from germline, CDR1 is LGHNA and CDR2 is YSLEER. The CDR3 covers 17 residues. In DNA, the CDR3 is TGCGCCAGCAGCCAACTACTAGCGGGAGGTCGGTCAGATACGCAGTATTTT. It is translated as CASSQLLAGGRSDTQYF.

V usage is TRBV19 and J usage is TRBJ2-3; no definite D call. The germline V and J ends were trimmed by 4 bases and 3 bases, with 20 bases remaining between them. The germline V gene has CDR1 LNHDA and CDR2 SQIVND (reference sequence). The length of the CDR3 is 17 residues. This CDR3 reads CASSNTRSFRATDTQYF. The CDR3 DNA reads as TGTGCCAGTAGTAATACCCGGTCTTTCCGTGCGACAGATACGCAGTATTTT. Based on the CDR3 plus reference TRBV19 and TRBJ2-3, the full variable domain is DGGITQSPKYLFRKEGQNVTLSCEQNLNHDAMYWYRQDPGQGLRLIYYSQIVNDFQKGDIAEGYSVSREKKESFPLTVTSAQKNPTAFYLCASSNTRSFRATDTQYFGPGTRLTVL.

This clonotype has ten or more counts. The chain couples TRBV10-3 to TRBJ2-1; 7 nucleotides line up with TRBD2. The CDR3 has 11 amino acids. V dropped 10 bases and J dropped 8; count of bases not matched to a gene: 5. CDR1 and CDR2 from the germline V gene are ENHRY and SYGVKD. Here the CDR3 DNA reads TGTGCCAACGGACGGGAGGATGAGCAGTTCTTC. Translation gives CANGREDEQFF.

This clonotype was recorded a few times. The V call is TRBV20-1, the J call TRBJ1-1; tentative D call: TRBD1 (5 bases). This CDR3 is built from 12 residues. The V gene's germline CDR1 is DFQATT and CDR2 SNEGSKA (reference sequence). For the CDR3, the DNA is TGCAGCCCCAGGGAAAGTCTTGCTGAAGCTTTCTTT. This translates into CSPRESLAEAFF.

This clonotype was found many times. The chain recombines TRBV29-1 with TRBJ2-6, with TRBD1 as a possible D gene (6 bases). V lost 6 bases, J lost 2 bases, and 11 bases lay in between. Germline values: CDR1 SQVTM, CDR2 ANQGSEA. This CDR3 spans 14 amino acids. The CDR3 loop is CSVRQGTGANVLTF. CDR3 in DNA: TGCAGCGTACGTCAGGGGACTGGGGCCAACGTCCTGACTTTC.

V is TRBV12-3 or TRBV12-4 and J is TRBJ2-5; 8 bases are shared with TRBD2. With 3 bases clipped from V and 5 bases from J, the junction kept 5 bases outside the gene matches. The CDR3 totals 14 residues. The CDR3 protein is CASSLMRTSETQYF. CDR3 nucleotide sequence: TGTGCCAGCAGTTTGATGCGGACTAGCGAGACCCAGTACTTC.

In its sample, this clonotype was seen a few times. The V and J genes are TRBV6-5 and TRBJ1-5, with TRBD1 as a possible D gene (5 bases). The CDR3 loop spans 16 amino acids. The ends were cut back, 0 bases at V and 3 bases at J, with 12 bases in the middle. CDR1 and CDR2 from the germline V gene are MNHEY and SVGAGI. Here the CDR3 reads CASSYSGTGNNQPQHF. The DNA for the CDR3 is TGTGCCAGCAGTTACTCCGGGACGGGCAACAATCAGCCCCAGCATTTT.

This sequence joins TRBV5-1 and TRBJ2-1; maybe TRBD2 (6 bases). Trimming pared 4 bases from V and 2 bases from J, leaving 16 bases between. The CDR3 is 16 residues long. The V gene's germline CDR1 is SGHRS and CDR2 YFSETQ. This chain's CDR3 is CASSQAGQGTYNEQFF. The CDR3 coding sequence is TGCGCCAGCAGCCAGGCGGGGCAGGGCACCTACAATGAGCAGTTCTTC. The variable domain in full, completed from reference TRBV5-1 and TRBJ2-1, reads KAGVTQTPRYLIKTRGQQVTLSCSPISGHRSVSWYQQTPGQGLQFLFEYFSETQRNKGNFPGRFSGRQFSNSRSEMNVSTLELGDSALYLCASSQAGQGTYNEQFFGPGTRLTVL.

This clonotype was seen at least ten times. The V call is TRBV6-2 or TRBV6-3, the J call TRBJ2-5; D unresolved. Germline V gives CDR1 MNHEY, CDR2 SVGEGT. The CDR3 covers 13 residues. V gave up 5 bases and J gave up 0 bases, with 7 bases separating them. The chain's CDR3 is CASSRTYQETQYF. The DNA of the CDR3 is TGTGCCAGCAGTCGAACGTACCAAGAGACCCAGTACTTC.

V usage is TRBV5-1 and J usage is TRBJ2-3; TRBD2 aligns across 9 bases. With V trimmed by 1 base and J by 1 base, 7 bases remained unmatched. The CDR3 is 17 amino acids. Germline V gene sequence: CDR1 SGHRS, CDR2 YFSETQ. The CDR3 is CASSLSVSGSGTDTQYF. Here the CDR3 DNA reads TGCGCCAGCAGCTTGAGTGTTAGCGGGAGCGGCACAGATACGCAGTATTTT. The full variable domain, with the rest looked up from reference TRBV5-1 and TRBJ2-3, is KAGVTQTPRYLIKTRGQQVTLSCSPISGHRSVSWYQQTPGQGLQFLFEYFSETQRNKGNFPGRFSGRQFSNSRSEMNVSTLELGDSALYLCASSLSVSGSGTDTQYFGPGTRLTVL.

This clonotype has a handful of counts. CDR3 amino acids: CSARGYRQGSYEQYF. CDR3 bases: TGCAGTGCTAGGGGCTACCGCCAGGGCTCCTACGAGCAGTACTTC. The V call is TRBV20-1, the J call TRBJ2-7, with a possible D match to TRBD1 (5 bases). V gave up 3 bases and J gave up 0 bases, with 15 bases separating them. The V gene's germline CDR1 is DFQATT and CDR2 SNEGSKA (reference sequence). The CDR3 spans 15 residues.

This clonotype was recorded only once. A much larger clone sits a single nucleotide away, making a read error possible. The chain has TRBV27 and TRBJ2-4, with D possibly being TRBD2 (6 bases). This CDR3 contains 16 residues. Looked up from germline, CDR1 is MNHEY and CDR2 is SMNVEV (reference sequence). V was pared by 5 bases and J by 0 bases, with 14 bases between. The CDR3 is CASSLRGNLAKNIQYF. CDR3 nucleotide sequence: TGTGCCAGCAGTCTTCGCGGGAACCTAGCCAAAAACATTCAGTACTTC.

The chain has TRBV2 and TRBJ1-6; D remains ambiguous. V dropped 4 bases and J dropped 2 bases, with 12 bases sitting between them. The CDR3 is 16 amino acids. CDR1 and CDR2 from the germline V gene are SNHLY and FYNNEI. CDR3 in DNA: TGTGCCAGCAGTGTAGAAGGGTACCCCTATAATTCACCCCTCCACTTT. Translation: CASSVEGYPYNSPLHF.